This T cell receptor (beta chain) derives from a study of OX40 agonist ivuxolimab in advanced cancers. Whole-study findings and limits: The work left the antigen specificity of expanded peripheral T cells undetermined.

Clones were read by immunoSEQ multiplex PCR, and TCRdb kept only the in-frame ones, dropping some. The sample shows some 23,000 clones, approximately 91% of them seen only once. This CDR3 is built from 13 residues. The V and J ends lost 0 bases and 5 bases respectively, with 7 bases between them. CDR1 is SGHRS, CDR2 YFSETQ, per germline. A word on this clone: The antigen is not known.

The study sampled blood at baseline, cycle 4 day 1, and cycle 7 day 1. This chain connects TRBV5-1 to TRBJ2-3; D is undetermined. This specimen was CD4+ or CD8+ T cells sorted from blood, taken in a trial of the OX40 agonist ivuxolimab. The TCR sequence derives from an adult with an advanced solid tumor such as melanoma, head and neck, liver or kidney cancer. The CDR3 coding sequence is TGCGCCAGCAGCTTGGATGTAGGAGATACGCAGTATTTT. Amino acids: CASSLDVGDTQYF.